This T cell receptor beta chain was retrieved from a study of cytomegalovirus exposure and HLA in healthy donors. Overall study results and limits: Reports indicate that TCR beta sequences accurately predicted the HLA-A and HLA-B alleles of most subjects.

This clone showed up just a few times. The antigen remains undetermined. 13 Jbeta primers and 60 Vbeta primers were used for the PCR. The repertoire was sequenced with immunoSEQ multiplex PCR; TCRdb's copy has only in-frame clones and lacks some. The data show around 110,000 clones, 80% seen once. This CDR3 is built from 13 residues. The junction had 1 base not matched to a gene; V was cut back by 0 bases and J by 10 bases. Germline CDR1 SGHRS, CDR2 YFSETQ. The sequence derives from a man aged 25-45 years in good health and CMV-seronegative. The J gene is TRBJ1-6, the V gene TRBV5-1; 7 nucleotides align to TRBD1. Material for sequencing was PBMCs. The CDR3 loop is CASSLDRGSPLHF. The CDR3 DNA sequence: TGCGCCAGCAGCTTGGACAGGGGATCACCCCTCCACTTT.